This T cell receptor beta chain is from a study of shared clonotypes between healthy human individuals. Clones were read by immunoSEQ multiplex PCR, and TCRdb kept only the in-frame ones, dropping some. The repertoire includes hundreds of thousands of clones, roughly 96% of them detected once, and approximately 0.1% sits in the top ten. Positively selected for CCR7, the CD45RO-negative cells used as naive CD8 cells excluded terminally differentiated effector memory CD45RA+ cells. The length of the CDR3 is 15 residues. Germline V gene lookup returns CDR1 SGDLS and CDR2 YYNGEE. The trim removed 3 bases at V and 7 bases at J, leaving 10 bases unmatched.

This receptor was taken from a young woman in good health. The specimen sequenced was naive CD8+ T cells sorted from blood. V and J are TRBV9 and TRBJ2-1, with 7 nucleotides matching TRBD1. CDR3 residues: CASSEGTAPWNEQFF. The CDR3 nucleotides are TGTGCCAGCAGCGAGGGGACAGCTCCCTGGAATGAGCAGTTCTTC.